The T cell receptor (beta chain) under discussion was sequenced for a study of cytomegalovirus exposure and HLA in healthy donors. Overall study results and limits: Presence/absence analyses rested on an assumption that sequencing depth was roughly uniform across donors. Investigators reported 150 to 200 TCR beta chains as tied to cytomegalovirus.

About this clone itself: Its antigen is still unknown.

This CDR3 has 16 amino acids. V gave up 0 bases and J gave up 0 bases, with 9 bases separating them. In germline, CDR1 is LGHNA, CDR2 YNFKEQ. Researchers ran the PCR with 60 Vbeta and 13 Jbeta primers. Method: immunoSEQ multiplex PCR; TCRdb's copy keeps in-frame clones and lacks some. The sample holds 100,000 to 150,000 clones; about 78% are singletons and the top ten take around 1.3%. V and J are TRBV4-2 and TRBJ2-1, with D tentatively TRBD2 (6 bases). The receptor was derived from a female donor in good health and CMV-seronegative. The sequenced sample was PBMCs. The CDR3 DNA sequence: TGTGCCAGCAGCCAAGAACCGGGGGTCTCCTACAATGAGCAGTTCTTC. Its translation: CASSQEPGVSYNEQFF.